Sequencing of this TCR beta chain was carried out in a study of cytomegalovirus exposure and HLA in healthy donors. On this clone: Its target is not known.

The study, taken as a whole, reports: A reported reduction in N-insertions relative to the roughly 610-donor mean was seen in an Asian-associated ancestry cluster in a later analysis. The investigators catalogued 150 or so TCR beta chains as cytomegalovirus-associated.

A multiplex PCR was run with 60 Vbeta primers and 13 Jbeta primers. TCRdb keeps only in-frame clones here, not all; method: immunoSEQ multiplex PCR. The sample carries 65,000 to 75,000 clones, about 80% recorded once. The CDR3 is 14 residues long. Per the germline V gene, CDR1 is MGHRA and CDR2 is YSYEKL. V was pared by 6 bases and J by 7 bases, with 8 bases of the junction left unmatched. The sequenced material came from PBMCs. V usage is TRBV4-1 and J usage is TRBJ1-4, with TRBD1 matching over 7 bases. This receptor was obtained from a man over 45 in good health and CMV-seronegative. DNA of the CDR3: TGCGCCAGCAGTAGGACAGGAGGGGGTGAAAAACTGTTTTTT. Amino acid sequence: CASSRTGGGEKLFF.